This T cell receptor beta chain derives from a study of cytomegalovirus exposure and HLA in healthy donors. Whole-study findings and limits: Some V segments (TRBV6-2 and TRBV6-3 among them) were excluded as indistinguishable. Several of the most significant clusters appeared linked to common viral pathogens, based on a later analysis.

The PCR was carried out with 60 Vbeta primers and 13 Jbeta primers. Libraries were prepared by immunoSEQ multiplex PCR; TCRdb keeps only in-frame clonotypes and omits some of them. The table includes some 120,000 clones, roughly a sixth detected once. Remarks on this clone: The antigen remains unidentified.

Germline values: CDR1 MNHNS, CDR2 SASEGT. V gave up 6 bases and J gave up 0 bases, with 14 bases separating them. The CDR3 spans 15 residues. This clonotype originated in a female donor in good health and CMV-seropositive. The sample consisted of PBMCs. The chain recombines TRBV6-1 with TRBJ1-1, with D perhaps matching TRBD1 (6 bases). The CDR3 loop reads CASSQGRTLNTEAFF. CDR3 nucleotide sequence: TGTGCCAGCAGCCAGGGGCGGACTTTGAACACTGAAGCTTTCTTT.